This TCR beta chain was captured in a study of cytomegalovirus exposure and HLA in healthy donors. General observations from the study: There were 150 to 200 TCR beta chains listed as cytomegalovirus-associated.

CDR1 LNHDA and CDR2 SQIVND come from the germline V gene (reference sequence). The CDR3 consists of 15 residues. After removal of 5 bases from V and 4 bases from J, the junction contained 7 bases not matched to a gene. 13 Jbeta primers and 60 Vbeta primers were used for the PCR. The assay was immunoSEQ multiplex PCR, and TCRdb's table has in-frame clones only and misses some. This table has under 120,000 clones, around 80% appearing once. A word on this clone: Its specificity is not known.

This TCR was sampled from a female donor in good health and CMV-seropositive. This sequence joins TRBV19 and TRBJ1-5; TRBD1 aligns across 8 bases. Specimen: PBMCs. The CDR3 region is CASSSGQGYNQPQHF. In DNA form, the CDR3 reads TGTGCCAGTAGTTCCGGACAGGGCTATAATCAGCCCCAGCATTTT.